This T cell receptor (beta chain) appears in the sequencing data of a study of graft-versus-host responses after intestinal transplantation. Study details: Every transplant recipient was induced with anti-thymocyte globulin, then maintained on tacrolimus and steroids for about 3 years.

The trim removed 6 bases at V and 5 bases at J, leaving 10 bases unmatched. Per the germline V gene, CDR1 is GTSNPN and CDR2 is SVGIG (reference sequence). The length of the CDR3 is 14 residues. Only in-frame clones appear in the TCRdb table, and some are missing; sequencing was by immunoSEQ multiplex PCR. Counted here are 90,000 to 120,000 clones, approximately 88% occurring once; the ten biggest clones make up around 0.7%. Study-level points and caveats: Across patients carrying graft-donor T cell macrochimerism, allografts held high graft-versus-host to host-versus-graft clonal ratios. Association was observed between peak circulating GvH clone levels and early post-transplant HvG declines. GvH clones turned up in recipient marrow; some had shown up first in ileum or blood.

On this clone itself: Its antigen is undetermined.

This sequence was found in a human donor who was the organ donor for an intestinal transplant. The source was unstimulated CD4+ T cells sorted from spleen or lymph node cells, collected before transplant. The J gene is TRBJ2-5, the V gene TRBV30; 9 bases are shared with TRBD1. The CDR3 DNA reads TGTGCCTGCCGACGGACAGGGGCTATGGAGACCCAGTACTTC. Residues: CACRRTGAMETQYF.